The 5 T cell receptor beta chains given below trace back to one sample, sequenced in a study of blood T cell repertoires in COVID-19. The table came from immunoSEQ multiplex PCR; TCRdb's copy has only in-frame clones and leaves some out. The sample has 350,000 or so clones; around 87% are singletons. The sequenced sample was peripheral blood. The receptors were gathered from a woman aged 25 to 39 with COVID-19, enrolled during active disease.

The genes are TRBV5-1 and TRBJ2-1, with D perhaps matching TRBD2 (6 bases). The CDR3 runs to 13 residues. The germline V and J ends were trimmed by 5 bases and 7 bases, with 13 bases remaining between them. The V gene's germline CDR1 is SGHRS and CDR2 YFSETQ. The CDR3 loop reads CASSLRLGNEQFF. The CDR3 DNA follows: TGCGCCAGCAGTCTGAGACTAGGTAATGAGCAGTTCTTC.

Here the CDR3 DNA reads TGTGCCAGCAGCGCGCCGGGACAGGGGACGGAAGCTTTCTTT. Amino acid sequence: CASSAPGQGTEAFF. The chain employs TRBV9 and TRBJ1-1, with TRBD1 matching over 10 bases. Germline loops: CDR1 SGDLS, CDR2 YYNGEE. The CDR3 runs 14 residues. Trimming at V came to 3 bases and at J to 8 bases, leaving 7 bases not matched to a gene.

V is TRBV5-1 and J is TRBJ2-7; 9 bases match TRBD1. The CDR3 length is 15 residues. Trimming at V came to 2 bases and at J to 7 bases, leaving 10 bases not matched to a gene. The germline V gene encodes CDR1 SGHRS and CDR2 YFSETQ. This CDR3 is CASSFSGQGLGEQYF. CDR3 DNA: TGCGCCAGCAGCTTCAGCGGACAGGGGTTGGGGGAGCAGTACTTC. The full variable domain, rest sourced from reference TRBV5-1 and TRBJ2-7, is KAGVTQTPRYLIKTRGQQVTLSCSPISGHRSVSWYQQTPGQGLQFLFEYFSETQRNKGNFPGRFSGRQFSNSRSEMNVSTLELGDSALYLCASSFSGQGLGEQYFGPGTRLTVT.

The CDR3 DNA reads TGTGCCAGCAGTGACGAACGGGGCAGCGGGGGCTACACCTTC. It encodes CASSDERGSGGYTF. The V gene is TRBV6-4, the J gene TRBJ1-2, with a possible D match to TRBD1 (5 bases). V was clipped by 2 bases and J by 8 bases, with 15 bases between them. CDR3 length: 14 residues. Germline V gene lookup returns CDR1 MRHNA and CDR2 SNTAGT.

The chain couples TRBV6-1 to TRBJ2-7; 10 positions agree with TRBD2. Germline CDR1 reads MNHNS; CDR2 reads SASEGT. V shed 2 bases and J 3 bases; nucleotides not matched to a gene: 1. The CDR3 has 14 amino acids. The CDR3 loop reads CASSELAGDYEQYF. In DNA form, the CDR3 reads TGTGCCAGCAGTGAACTAGCGGGAGACTACGAGCAGTACTTC.